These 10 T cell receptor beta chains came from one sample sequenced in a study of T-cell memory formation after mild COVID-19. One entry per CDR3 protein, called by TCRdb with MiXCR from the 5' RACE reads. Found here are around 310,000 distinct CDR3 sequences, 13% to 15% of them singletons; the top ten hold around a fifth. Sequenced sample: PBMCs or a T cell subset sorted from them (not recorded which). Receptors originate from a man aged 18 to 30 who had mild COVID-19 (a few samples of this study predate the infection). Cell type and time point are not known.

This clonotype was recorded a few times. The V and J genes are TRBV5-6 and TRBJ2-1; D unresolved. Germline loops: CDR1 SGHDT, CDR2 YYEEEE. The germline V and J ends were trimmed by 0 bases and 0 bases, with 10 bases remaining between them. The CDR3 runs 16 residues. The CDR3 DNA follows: TGTGCCAGCAGCTTGGACAGCCGGAGCTCCTACAATGAGCAGTTCTTC. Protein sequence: CASSLDSRSSYNEQFF.

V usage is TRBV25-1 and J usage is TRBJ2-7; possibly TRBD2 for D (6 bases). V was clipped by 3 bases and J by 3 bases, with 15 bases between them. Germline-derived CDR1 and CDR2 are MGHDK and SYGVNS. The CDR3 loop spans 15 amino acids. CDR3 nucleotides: TGTGCCAGCAGTGACCGAAGGGCCGGGAGCTACGAGCAGTACTTC. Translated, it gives CASSDRRAGSYEQYF.

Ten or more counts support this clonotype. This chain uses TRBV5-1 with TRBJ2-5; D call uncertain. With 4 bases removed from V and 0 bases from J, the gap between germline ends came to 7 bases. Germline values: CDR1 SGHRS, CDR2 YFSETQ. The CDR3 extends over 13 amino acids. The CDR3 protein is CASSRGYQETQYF. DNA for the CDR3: TGCGCCAGCAGCAGAGGTTACCAAGAGACCCAGTACTTC.

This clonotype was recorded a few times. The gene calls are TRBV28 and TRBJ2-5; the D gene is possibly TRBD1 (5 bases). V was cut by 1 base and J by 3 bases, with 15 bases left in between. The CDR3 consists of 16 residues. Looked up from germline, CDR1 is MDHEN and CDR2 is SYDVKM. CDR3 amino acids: CASSLLGVRGEETQYF. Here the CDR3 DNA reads TGTGCCAGCAGTTTATTAGGGGTACGTGGGGAAGAGACCCAGTACTTC.

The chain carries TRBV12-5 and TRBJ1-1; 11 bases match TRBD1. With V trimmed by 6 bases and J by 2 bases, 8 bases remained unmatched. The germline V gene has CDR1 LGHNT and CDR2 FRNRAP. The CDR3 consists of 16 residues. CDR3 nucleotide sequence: TGTGCTAGTGGGACCGGGACAGGGGGTTCAAACACTGAAGCTTTCTTT. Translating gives CASGTGTGGSNTEAFF.

The CDR3 DNA reads as TGTGCAGGGGGGTTCGTCAGCCAGCCCCAGCATTTT. Its protein is CAGGFVSQPQHF. The chain is built from TRBV6-1 and TRBJ1-5; TRBD1 is a possible D gene (6 bases). This CDR3 region has 12 residues. Germline V gene lookup returns CDR1 MNHNS and CDR2 SASEGT.

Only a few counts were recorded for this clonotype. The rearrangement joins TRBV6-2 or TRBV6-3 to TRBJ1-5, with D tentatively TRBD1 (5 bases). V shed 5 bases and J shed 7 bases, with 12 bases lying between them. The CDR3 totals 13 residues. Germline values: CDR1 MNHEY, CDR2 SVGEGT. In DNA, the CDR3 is TGTGCCAGCAGTAATGCAGGGTTCCAGCCCCAGCATTTT. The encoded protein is CASSNAGFQPQHF.

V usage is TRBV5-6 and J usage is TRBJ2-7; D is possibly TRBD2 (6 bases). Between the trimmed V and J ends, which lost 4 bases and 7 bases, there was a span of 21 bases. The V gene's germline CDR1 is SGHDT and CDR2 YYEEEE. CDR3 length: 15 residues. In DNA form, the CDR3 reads TGTGCCAGCAGCGGACAATTGGGACTGTCTAAAGAGCAGTACTTC. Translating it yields CASSGQLGLSKEQYF.

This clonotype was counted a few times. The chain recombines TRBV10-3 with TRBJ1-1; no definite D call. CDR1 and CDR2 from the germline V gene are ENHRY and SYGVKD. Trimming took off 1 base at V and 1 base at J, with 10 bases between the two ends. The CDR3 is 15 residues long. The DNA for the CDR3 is TGTGCCATCAGTGAGTTGGAAGGTGAGAACACTGAAGCTTTCTTT. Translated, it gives CAISELEGENTEAFF.

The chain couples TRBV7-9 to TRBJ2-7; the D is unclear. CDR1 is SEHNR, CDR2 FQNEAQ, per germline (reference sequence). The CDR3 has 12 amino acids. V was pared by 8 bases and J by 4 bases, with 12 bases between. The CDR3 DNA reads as TGTGCCAGCGGATGGATGGGTTACGAGCAGTACTTC. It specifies CASGWMGYEQYF. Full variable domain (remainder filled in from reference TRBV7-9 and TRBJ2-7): DTGVSQNPRHKITKRGQNVTFRCDPISEHNRLYWYRQTLGQGPEFLTYFQNEAQLEKSRLLSDRFSAERPKGSFSTLEIQRTEQGDSAMYLCASGWMGYEQYFGPGTRLTVT.